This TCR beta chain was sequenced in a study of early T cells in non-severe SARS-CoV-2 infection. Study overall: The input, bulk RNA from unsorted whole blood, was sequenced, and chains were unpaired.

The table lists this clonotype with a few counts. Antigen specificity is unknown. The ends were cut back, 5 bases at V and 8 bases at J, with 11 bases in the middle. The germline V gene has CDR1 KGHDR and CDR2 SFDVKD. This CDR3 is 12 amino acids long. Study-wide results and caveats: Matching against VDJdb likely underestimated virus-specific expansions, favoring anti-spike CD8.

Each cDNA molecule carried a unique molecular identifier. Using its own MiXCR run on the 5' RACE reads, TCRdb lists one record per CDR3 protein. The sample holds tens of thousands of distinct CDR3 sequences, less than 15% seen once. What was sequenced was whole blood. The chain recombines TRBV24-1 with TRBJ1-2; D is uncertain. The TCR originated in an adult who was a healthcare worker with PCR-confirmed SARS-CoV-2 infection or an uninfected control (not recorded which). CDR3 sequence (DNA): TGTGCCACCAGTGTCCAAGGCCTCGGCTACACCTTC. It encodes CATSVQGLGYTF.